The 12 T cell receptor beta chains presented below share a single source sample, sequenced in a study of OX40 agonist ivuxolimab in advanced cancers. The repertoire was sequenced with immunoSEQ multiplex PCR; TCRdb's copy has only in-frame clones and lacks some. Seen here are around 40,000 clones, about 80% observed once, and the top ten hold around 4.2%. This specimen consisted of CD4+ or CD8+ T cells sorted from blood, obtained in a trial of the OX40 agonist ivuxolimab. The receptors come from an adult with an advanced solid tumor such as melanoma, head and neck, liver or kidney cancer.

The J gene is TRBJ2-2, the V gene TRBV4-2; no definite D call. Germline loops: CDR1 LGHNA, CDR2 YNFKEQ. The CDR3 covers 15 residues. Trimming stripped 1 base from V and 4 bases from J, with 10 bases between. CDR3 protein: CASSQVTGGTGELFF. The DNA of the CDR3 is TGTGCCAGCAGCCAAGTTACCGGCGGCACCGGGGAGCTGTTTTTT.

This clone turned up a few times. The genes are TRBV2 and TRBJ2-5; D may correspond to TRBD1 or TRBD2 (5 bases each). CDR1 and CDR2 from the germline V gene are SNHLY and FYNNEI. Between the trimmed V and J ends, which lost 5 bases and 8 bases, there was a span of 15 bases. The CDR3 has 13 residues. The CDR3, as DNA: TGTGCCAGCAGTCCTCAGGGTGGGGGAACCCAGTACTTC. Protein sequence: CASSPQGGGTQYF.

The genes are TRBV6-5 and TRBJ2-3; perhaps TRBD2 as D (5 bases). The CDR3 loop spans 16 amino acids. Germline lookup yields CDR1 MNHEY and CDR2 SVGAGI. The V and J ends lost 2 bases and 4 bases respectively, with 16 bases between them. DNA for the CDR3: TGTGCCAGCAGTTACGGCGGACTTTCCGGGGCAGATACGCAGTATTTT. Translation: CASSYGGLSGADTQYF.

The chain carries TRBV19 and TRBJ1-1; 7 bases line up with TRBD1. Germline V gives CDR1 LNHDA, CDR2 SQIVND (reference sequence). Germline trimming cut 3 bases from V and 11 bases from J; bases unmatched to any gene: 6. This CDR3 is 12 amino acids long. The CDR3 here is CASSIGRGQAFF. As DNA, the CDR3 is TGTGCCAGTAGTATTGGTAGGGGGCAGGCTTTCTTT.

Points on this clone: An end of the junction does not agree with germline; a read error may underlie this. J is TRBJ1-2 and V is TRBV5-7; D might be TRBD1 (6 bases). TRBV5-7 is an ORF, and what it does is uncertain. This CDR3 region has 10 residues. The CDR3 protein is CASSFWGLFF. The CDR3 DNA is TGTGCCAGCAGCTTCTGGGGGCTCTTCTTC.

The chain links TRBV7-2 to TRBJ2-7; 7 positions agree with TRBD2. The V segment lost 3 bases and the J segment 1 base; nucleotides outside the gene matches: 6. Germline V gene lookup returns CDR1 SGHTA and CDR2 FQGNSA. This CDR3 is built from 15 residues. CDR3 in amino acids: CASSFPLGLSYEQYF. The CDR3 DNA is TGTGCCAGCAGCTTTCCGCTGGGACTATCCTACGAGCAGTACTTC.

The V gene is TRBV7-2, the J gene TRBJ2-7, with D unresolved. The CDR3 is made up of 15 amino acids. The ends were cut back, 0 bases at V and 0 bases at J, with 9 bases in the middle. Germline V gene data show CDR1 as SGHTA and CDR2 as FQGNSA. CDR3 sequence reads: CASSLAQSSSYEQYF. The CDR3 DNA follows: TGTGCCAGCAGCTTAGCACAATCCTCCTCCTACGAGCAGTACTTC.

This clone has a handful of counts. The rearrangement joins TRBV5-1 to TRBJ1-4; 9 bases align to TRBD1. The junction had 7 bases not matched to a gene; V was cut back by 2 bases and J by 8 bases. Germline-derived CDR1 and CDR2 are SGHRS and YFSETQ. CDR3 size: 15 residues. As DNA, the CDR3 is TGCGCCAGCAGCTTAACCGGGACAGGGAAGGAAAAACTGTTTTTT. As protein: CASSLTGTGKEKLFF.

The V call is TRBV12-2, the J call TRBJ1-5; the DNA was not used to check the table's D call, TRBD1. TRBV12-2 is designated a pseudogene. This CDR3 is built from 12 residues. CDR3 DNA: TGTGCAGGGGCCGGGCGGAATCAGCCCCAGCATTTT. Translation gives CAGAGRNQPQHF.

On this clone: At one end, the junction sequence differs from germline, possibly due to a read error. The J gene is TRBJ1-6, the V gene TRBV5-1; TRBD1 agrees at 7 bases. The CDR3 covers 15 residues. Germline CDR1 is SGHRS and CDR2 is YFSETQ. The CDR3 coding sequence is TGCGCCAGCAGCTTCTCCGGGACAGATAATTCACCCCCCCACTTT. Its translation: CASSFSGTDNSPPHF.

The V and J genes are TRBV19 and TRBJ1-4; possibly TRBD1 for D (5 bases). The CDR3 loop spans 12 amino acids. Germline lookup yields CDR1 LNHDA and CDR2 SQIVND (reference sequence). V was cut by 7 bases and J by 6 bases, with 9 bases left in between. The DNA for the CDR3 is TGTGCCAGTAAGGGACGGGATGAAAAACTGTTTTTT. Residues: CASKGRDEKLFF.

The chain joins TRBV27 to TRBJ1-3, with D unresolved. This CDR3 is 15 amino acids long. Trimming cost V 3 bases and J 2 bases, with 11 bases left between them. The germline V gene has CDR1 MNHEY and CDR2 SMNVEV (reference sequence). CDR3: CASSFQSGAGNTIYF. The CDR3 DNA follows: TGTGCCAGCAGTTTTCAGTCTGGAGCTGGAAACACCATATATTTT.